Presented here are 8 T cell receptor beta chains from one specimen sequenced in a study of OX40 agonist ivuxolimab in advanced cancers. The assay was immunoSEQ multiplex PCR, and TCRdb's table has in-frame clones only and misses some. The table lists approximately 70,000 clones, around 88% of them singletons. Sample: CD4+ or CD8+ T cells sorted from blood, taken in a trial of the OX40 agonist ivuxolimab. The receptor set was obtained from an adult with an advanced solid tumor such as melanoma, head and neck, liver or kidney cancer.

V is TRBV7-9 and J is TRBJ2-1; 9 bases are shared with TRBD2. The CDR3 runs 16 residues. The ends lost 3 bases at V and 3 bases at J; junction bases unmatched: 6. Germline V gene lookup returns CDR1 SEHNR and CDR2 FQNEAQ (reference sequence). The CDR3 region is CASSFWAGGHYNEQFF. The CDR3 bases are TGTGCCAGCAGCTTTTGGGCGGGGGGGCACTACAATGAGCAGTTCTTC.

The genes are TRBV4-1 and TRBJ2-7; TRBD2 matches at 12 bases. From germline, CDR1 is MGHRA and CDR2 YSYEKL. V gave up 1 base and J gave up 5 bases; unmatched junction bases: 6. The CDR3 contains 16 residues. The CDR3 DNA sequence: TGCGCCAGCAGCCAAGGGCTAGCGGGAGGGCCGGACGAGCAGTACTTC. It encodes CASSQGLAGGPDEQYF.

The chain employs TRBV11-2 and TRBJ2-7; weak D call: TRBD1 (6 bases). The CDR3 is 15 residues long. Germline CDR1 reads SGHAT; CDR2 reads FQNNGV. Trimming took 5 bases from V and 2 from J, leaving 16 bases between them. The CDR3 here is CASSTQQGTTYEQYF. The DNA for the CDR3 is TGTGCCAGCAGCACCCAACAGGGAACGACCTACGAGCAGTACTTC.

The chain employs TRBV6-1 and TRBJ1-3; D is undetermined. With 0 bases removed from V and 1 base from J, the gap between germline ends came to 7 bases. Germline lookup yields CDR1 MNHNS and CDR2 SASEGT. CDR3 length equals 15 residues. Here the CDR3 reads CASSEARPSGNTIYF. The CDR3, as DNA: TGTGCCAGCAGTGAAGCGAGGCCGTCTGGAAACACCATATATTTT.

This clone came up once. The chain is built from TRBV18 and TRBJ1-3, with 7 nucleotides matching TRBD1. This CDR3 has 16 amino acids. V shed 4 bases and J 0 bases; nucleotides not matched to a gene: 6. Per the germline V gene, CDR1 is KGHSH and CDR2 is LQKENI. CDR3 in DNA: TGTGCCAGCTCACAGGGACAGATGAGCTCTGGAAACACCATATATTTT. Its translation is CASSQGQMSSGNTIYF.

This chain connects TRBV18 to TRBJ2-7, with TRBD1 identical over 8 bases. Trimming removed 4 bases from V and 5 bases from J; junction bases left unmatched: 7. Germline-derived CDR1 and CDR2 are KGHSH and LQKENI. The CDR3 length is 14 residues. CDR3 amino acids: CASSRTGIADEQYF. Written as DNA, the CDR3 is TGTGCCAGCTCACGGACAGGGATCGCAGACGAGCAGTACTTC.

This rearrangement joins TRBV18 to TRBJ2-7, with 7 bases identical to TRBD1. After removal of 4 bases from V and 3 bases from J, the junction contained 6 bases not matched to a gene. The CDR3 loop spans 14 amino acids. The germline V gene has CDR1 KGHSH and CDR2 LQKENI. CDR3 in amino acids: CASSLQGERYEQYF. CDR3 DNA: TGTGCCAGCTCACTCCAGGGGGAACGCTACGAGCAGTACTTC.

The chain is built from TRBV6-1 and TRBJ1-5; the match to TRBD1 covers 7 bases. The germline V gene encodes CDR1 MNHNS and CDR2 SASEGT. This CDR3 has 16 residues. Germline trimming cut 2 bases from V and 2 bases from J; bases unmatched to any gene: 6. CDR3 nucleotide sequence: TGTGCCAGCAGTGAAACAGGGGCCGCCGGCAATCAGCCCCAGCATTTT. It specifies CASSETGAAGNQPQHF.